This T cell receptor (beta chain) emerged from a study of shared clonotypes between healthy human individuals. Findings of the study overall: Non-shared clonotypes had lower generation probabilities than clonotypes shared by all four sorted-subset donors.

The protocol was immunoSEQ multiplex PCR, while the TCRdb copy is restricted to in-frame clones and leaves out a portion. Of roughly 1.5 million clones detected, 95% to 99% appear once; the ten largest clones hold roughly 0.42%. The germline V gene has CDR1 GTSNPN and CDR2 SVGIG (reference sequence). The CDR3 contains 13 residues. With 2 bases removed from V and 5 bases from J, the gap between germline ends came to 12 bases. Points on this clone: Its antigen is unknown.

The TCR originated in a man aged 25-40 years in good health. Sequencing input: naive CD4+ T cells sorted from blood. Subset given: CD45RA+ positively selected. The chain couples TRBV30 to TRBJ1-1; D is unresolved. For the CDR3, the DNA is TGTGCCTGGAGTTCGGGCTGGGGAACTGAAGCTTTCTTT. Its protein is CAWSSGWGTEAFF.